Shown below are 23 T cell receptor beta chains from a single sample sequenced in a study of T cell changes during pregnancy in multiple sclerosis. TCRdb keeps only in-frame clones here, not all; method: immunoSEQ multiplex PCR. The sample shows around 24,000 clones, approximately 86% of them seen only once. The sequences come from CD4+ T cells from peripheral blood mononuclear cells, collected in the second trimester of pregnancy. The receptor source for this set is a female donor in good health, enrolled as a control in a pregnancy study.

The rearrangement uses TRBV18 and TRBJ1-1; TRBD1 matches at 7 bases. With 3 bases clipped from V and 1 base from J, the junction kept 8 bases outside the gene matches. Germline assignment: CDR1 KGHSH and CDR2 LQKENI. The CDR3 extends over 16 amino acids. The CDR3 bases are TGTGCCAGCTCACCTATCCGGACAGGTGGGAACACTGAAGCTTTCTTT. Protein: CASSPIRTGGNTEAFF.

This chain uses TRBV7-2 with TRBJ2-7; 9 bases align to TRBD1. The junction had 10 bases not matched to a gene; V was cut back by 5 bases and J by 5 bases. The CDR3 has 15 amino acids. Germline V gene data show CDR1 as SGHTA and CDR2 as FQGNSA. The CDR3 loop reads CASSLSGTGSHEQYF. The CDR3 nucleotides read TGTGCCAGCAGCCTCTCCGGGACAGGGTCCCACGAGCAGTACTTC.

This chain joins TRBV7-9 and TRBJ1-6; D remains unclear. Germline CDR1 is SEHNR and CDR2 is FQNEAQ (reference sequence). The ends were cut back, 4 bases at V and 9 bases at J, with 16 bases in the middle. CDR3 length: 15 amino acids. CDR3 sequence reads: CASSSRLGDGSPLHF. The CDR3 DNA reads TGTGCCAGCAGCTCCAGATTAGGAGACGGTTCACCCCTCCACTTT. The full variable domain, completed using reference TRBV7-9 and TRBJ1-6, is DTGVSQNPRHKITKRGQNVTFRCDPISEHNRLYWYRQTLGQGPEFLTYFQNEAQLEKSRLLSDRFSAERPKGSFSTLEIQRTEQGDSAMYLCASSSRLGDGSPLHFGNGTRLTVT.

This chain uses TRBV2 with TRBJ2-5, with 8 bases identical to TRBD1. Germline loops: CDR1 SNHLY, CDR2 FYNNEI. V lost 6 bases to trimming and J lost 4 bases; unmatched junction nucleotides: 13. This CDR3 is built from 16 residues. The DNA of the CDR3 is TGTGCCAGCAGCTCCCCCCGAGGGCAGGGGGCAGAGACCCAGTACTTC. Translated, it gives CASSSPRGQGAETQYF. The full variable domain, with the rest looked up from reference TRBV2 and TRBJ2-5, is EPEVTQTPSHQVTQMGQEVILRCVPISNHLYFYWYRQILGQKVEFLVSFYNNEISEKSEIFDDQFSVERPDGSNFTLKIRSTKLEDSAMYFCASSSPRGQGAETQYFGPGTRLLVL.

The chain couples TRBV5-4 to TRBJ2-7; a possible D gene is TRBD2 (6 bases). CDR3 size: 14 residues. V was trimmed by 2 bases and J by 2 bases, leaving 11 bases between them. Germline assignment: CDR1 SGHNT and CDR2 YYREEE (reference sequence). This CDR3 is CASSLGGGTYEQYF. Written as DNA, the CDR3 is TGTGCCAGCAGCTTAGGAGGAGGGACCTACGAGCAGTACTTC.

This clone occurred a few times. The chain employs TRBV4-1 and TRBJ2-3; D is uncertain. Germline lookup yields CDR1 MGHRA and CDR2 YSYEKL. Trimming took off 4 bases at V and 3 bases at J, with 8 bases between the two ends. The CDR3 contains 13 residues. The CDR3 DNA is TGCGCCAGCAGCCCTCACTGGACAGATACGCAGTATTTT. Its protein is CASSPHWTDTQYF.

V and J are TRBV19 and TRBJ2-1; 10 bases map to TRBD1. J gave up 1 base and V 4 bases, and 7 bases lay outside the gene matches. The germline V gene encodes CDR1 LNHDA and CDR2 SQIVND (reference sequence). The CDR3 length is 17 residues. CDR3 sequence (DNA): TGTGCCAGTAGTACCGGGACAGGGGTTTCGTCCTACAATGAGCAGTTCTTC. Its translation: CASSTGTGVSSYNEQFF.

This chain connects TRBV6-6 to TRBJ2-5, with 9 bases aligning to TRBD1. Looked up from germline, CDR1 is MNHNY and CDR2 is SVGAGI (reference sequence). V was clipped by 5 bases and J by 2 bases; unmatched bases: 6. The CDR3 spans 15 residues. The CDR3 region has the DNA TGTGCCAGCAGTGTAGGGACAGGGAGGCAAGAGACCCAGTACTTC. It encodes CASSVGTGRQETQYF.

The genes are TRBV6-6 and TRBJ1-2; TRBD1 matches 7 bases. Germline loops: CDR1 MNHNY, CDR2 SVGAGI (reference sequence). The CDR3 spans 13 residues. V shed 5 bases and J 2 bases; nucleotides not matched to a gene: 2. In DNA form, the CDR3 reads TGTGCCAGCAGTCCGGGACAGAACTATGGCTACACCTTC. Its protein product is CASSPGQNYGYTF.

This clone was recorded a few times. The CDR3 coding sequence is TGCGCCAGCAGCATTATCCGGGGACCCCTCCACTTT. Translating it yields CASSIIRGPLHF. The chain is built from TRBV4-1 and TRBJ1-6; D unresolved. Trimming stripped 5 bases from V and 12 bases from J, with 11 bases between. This CDR3 region has 12 residues. The germline gives CDR1 MGHRA, CDR2 YSYEKL.

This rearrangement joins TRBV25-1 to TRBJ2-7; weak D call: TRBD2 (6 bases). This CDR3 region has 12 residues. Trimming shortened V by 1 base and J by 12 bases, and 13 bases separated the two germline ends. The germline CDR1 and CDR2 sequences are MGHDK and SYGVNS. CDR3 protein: CASSELGRDPYF. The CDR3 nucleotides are TGTGCCAGCAGTGAATTGGGGCGGGACCCGTACTTC.

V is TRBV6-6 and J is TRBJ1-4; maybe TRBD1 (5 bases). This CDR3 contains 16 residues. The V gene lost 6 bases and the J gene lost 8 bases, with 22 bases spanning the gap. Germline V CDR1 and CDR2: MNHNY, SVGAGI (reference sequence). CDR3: CASSPMWMAGWEKLFF. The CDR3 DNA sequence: TGTGCCAGCAGCCCAATGTGGATGGCAGGGTGGGAAAAACTGTTTTTT.

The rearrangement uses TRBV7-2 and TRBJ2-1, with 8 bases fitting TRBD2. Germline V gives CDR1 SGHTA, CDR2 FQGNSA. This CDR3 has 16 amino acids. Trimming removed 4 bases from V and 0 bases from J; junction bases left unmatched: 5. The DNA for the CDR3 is TGTGCCAGCAGCTCATCCGGGACTAGCTCCTACAATGAGCAGTTCTTC. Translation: CASSSSGTSSYNEQFF. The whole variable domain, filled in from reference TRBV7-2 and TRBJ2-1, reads GAGVSQSPSNKVTEKGKDVELRCDPISGHTALYWYRQSLGQGLEFLIYFQGNSAPDKSGLPSDRFSAERTGGSVSTLTIQRTQQEDSAVYLCASSSSGTSSYNEQFFGPGTRLTVL.

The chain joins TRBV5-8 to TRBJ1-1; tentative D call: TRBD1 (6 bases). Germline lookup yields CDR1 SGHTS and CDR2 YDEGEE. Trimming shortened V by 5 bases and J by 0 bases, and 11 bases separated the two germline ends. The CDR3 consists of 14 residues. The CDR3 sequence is CASSHGTLNTEAFF. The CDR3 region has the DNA TGTGCCAGCAGTCACGGGACACTGAACACTGAAGCTTTCTTT. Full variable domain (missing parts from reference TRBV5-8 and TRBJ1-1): EAGVTQSPTHLIKTRGQQATLRCSPISGHTSVYWYQQALGLGLQFLLWYDEGEERNRGNFPPRFSGRQFPNYSSELNVNALELEDSALYLCASSHGTLNTEAFFGQGTRLTVV.

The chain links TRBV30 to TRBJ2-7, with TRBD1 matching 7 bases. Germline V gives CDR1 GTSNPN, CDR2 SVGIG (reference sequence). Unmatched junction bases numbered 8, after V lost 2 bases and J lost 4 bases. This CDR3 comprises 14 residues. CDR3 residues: CAWSLLGTVYEQYF. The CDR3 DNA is TGTGCCTGGAGTTTGTTAGGGACAGTATACGAGCAGTACTTC.

In DNA form, the CDR3 reads TGTGCCAGCAGCATCGGACTAGCGGGACCATTAATCAATACGCAGTATTTT. This gives the protein CASSIGLAGPLINTQYF. The chain carries TRBV7-9 and TRBJ2-3; 12 positions agree with TRBD2. The trim removed 5 bases at V and 7 bases at J, leaving 13 bases unmatched. Per the germline V gene, CDR1 is SEHNR and CDR2 is FQNEAQ (reference sequence). The CDR3 contains 17 residues.

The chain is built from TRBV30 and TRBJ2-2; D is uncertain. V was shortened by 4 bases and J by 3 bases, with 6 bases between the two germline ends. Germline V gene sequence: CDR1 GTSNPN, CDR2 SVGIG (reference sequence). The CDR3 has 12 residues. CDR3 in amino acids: CAWIPDTGELFF. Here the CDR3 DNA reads TGTGCCTGGATTCCGGACACCGGGGAGCTGTTTTTT.

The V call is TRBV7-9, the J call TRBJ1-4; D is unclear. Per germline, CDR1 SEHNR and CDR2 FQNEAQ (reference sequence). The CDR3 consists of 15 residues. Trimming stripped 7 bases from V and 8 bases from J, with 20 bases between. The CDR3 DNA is TGTGCCAGCACCCCCGGGAGGGCGGATTGGGAAAAACTGTTTTTT. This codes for CASTPGRADWEKLFF.

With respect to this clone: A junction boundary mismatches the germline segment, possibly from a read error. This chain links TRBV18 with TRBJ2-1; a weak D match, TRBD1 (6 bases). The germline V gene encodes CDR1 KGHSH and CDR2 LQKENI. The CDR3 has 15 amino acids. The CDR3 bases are TGTGCCAGCTCACGACAGGCGACCTCCCACAATGAGCAGTTCTTC. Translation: CASSRQATSHNEQFF.

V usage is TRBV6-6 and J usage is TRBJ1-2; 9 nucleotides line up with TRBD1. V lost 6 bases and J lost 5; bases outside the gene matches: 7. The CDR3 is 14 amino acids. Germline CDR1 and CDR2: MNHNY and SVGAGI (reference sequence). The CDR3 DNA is TGTGCCAGCAGCCACAGGGGGCAGGGGTATGGCTACACCTTC. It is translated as CASSHRGQGYGYTF.

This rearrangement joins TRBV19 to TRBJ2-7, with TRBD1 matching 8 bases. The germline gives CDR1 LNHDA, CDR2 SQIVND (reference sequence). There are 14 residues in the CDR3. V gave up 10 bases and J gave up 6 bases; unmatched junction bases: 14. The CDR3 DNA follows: TGTGCCACCTCGAACCCCGGACAGGGAAGCGAGCAGTACTTC. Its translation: CATSNPGQGSEQYF. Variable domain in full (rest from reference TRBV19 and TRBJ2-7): DGGITQSPKYLFRKEGQNVTLSCEQNLNHDAMYWYRQDPGQGLRLIYYSQIVNDFQKGDIAEGYSVSREKKESFPLTVTSAQKNPTAFYLCATSNPGQGSEQYFGPGTRLTVT.

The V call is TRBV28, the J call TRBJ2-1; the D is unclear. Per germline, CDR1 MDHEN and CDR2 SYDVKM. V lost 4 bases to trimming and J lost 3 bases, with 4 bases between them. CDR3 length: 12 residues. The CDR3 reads CASSSNYNEQFF. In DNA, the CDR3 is TGTGCCAGCAGTTCTAACTACAATGAGCAGTTCTTC.

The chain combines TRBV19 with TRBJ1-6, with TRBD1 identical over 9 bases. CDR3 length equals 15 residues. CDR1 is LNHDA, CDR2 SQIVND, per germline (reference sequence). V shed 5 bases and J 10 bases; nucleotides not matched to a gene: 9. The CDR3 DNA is TGTGCCAGTAGTTCAGCCGGGACAGGGTGGTCACCCCTCCACTTT. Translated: CASSSAGTGWSPLHF.